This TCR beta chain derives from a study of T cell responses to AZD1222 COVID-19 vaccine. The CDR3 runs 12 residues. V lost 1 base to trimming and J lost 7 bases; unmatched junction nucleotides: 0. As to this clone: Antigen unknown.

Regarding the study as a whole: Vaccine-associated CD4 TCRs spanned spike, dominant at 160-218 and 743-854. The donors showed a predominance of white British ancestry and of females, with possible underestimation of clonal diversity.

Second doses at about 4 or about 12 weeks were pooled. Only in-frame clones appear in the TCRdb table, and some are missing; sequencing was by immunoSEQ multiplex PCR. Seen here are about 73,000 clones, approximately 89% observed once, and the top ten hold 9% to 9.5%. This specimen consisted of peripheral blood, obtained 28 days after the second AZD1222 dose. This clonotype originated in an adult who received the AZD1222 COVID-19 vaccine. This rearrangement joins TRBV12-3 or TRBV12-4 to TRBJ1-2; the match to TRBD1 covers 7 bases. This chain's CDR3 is CASSLGTGGYTF. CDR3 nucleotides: TGTGCCAGCAGTTTAGGGACAGGTGGCTACACCTTC.